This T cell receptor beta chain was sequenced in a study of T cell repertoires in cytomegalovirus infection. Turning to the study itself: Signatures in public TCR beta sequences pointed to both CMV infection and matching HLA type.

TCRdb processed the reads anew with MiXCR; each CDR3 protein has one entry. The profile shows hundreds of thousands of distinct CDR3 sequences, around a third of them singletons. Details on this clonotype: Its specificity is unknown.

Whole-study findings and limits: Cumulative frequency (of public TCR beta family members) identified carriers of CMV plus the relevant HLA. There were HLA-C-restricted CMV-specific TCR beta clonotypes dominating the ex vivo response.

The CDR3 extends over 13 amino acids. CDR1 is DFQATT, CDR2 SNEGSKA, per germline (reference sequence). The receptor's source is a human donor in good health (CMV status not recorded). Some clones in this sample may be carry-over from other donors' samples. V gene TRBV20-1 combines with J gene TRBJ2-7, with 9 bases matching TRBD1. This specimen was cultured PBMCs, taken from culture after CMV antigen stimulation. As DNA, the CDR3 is TGCACCTGCGCATCGACAGGGGGCTACGAGCAGTACTTC. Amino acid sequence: CTCASTGGYEQYF.